This T cell receptor (beta chain) was found in a study of memory CD4+ T cells and cytomegalovirus serostatus. Single viable CD3+CD4+CD8-CD45RO+ cells were sorted as the memory CD4+ T cells. Sequencing was performed with immunoSEQ multiplex PCR; in TCRdb, only in-frame clones are kept and a portion is missing. The sample lists 58,000 or so clones; about 73% were seen once. The germline V gene encodes CDR1 SSHAT and CDR2 FNYEAQ (reference sequence). The CDR3 covers 12 residues. Trimming cost V 6 bases and J 8 bases, with 12 bases left between them. The J gene is TRBJ2-3, the V gene TRBV7-7; a weak D match, TRBD1 (6 bases). Sequencing was done on a sample of memory CD4+ T cells from blood. The clonotype comes from an adult in good health and CMV-seropositive. The CDR3 region is CASSSEGGTQYF. CDR3 sequence (DNA): TGTGCCAGCAGTTCTGAAGGGGGTACGCAGTATTTT.